The T cell receptor (beta chain) described here comes from a study of blood T cell repertoires in COVID-19. This clone showed up just a few times. Assignment of participants to cohorts was predicated upon participant-reported clinical history. V lost 5 bases, J lost 0 bases, and 5 bases lay in between. Looked up from germline, CDR1 is SNHLY and CDR2 is FYNNEI. This CDR3 spans 14 amino acids. Using immunoSEQ multiplex PCR, the repertoire was profiled, and TCRdb retains in-frame clones only, with some absent. The repertoire includes 200,000 to 250,000 clones, 85% to 90% of them detected once, and 1.5% to 2% sits in the top ten.

The genes are TRBV2 and TRBJ2-6; no reliable D call. Sample: PBMCs or T cells enriched from blood (not recorded which). The TCR comes from a woman aged 45-65 years who had recovered from COVID-19. The CDR3 loop is CASSSSSGANVLTF. DNA of the CDR3: TGTGCCAGCAGTTCGAGCTCTGGGGCCAACGTCCTGACTTTC.